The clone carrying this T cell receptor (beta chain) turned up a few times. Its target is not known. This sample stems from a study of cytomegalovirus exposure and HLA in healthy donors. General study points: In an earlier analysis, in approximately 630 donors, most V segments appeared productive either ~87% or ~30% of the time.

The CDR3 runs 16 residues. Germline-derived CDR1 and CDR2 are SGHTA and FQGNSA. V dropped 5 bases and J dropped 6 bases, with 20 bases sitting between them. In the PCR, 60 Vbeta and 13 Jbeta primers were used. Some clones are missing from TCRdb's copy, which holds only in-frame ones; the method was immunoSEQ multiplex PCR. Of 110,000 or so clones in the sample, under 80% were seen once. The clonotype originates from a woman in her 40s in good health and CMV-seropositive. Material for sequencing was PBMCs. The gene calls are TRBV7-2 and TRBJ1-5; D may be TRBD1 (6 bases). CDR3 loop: CASSPDGQLWGQPQHF. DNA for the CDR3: TGTGCCAGCAGCCCCGACGGACAGCTTTGGGGTCAGCCCCAGCATTTT.